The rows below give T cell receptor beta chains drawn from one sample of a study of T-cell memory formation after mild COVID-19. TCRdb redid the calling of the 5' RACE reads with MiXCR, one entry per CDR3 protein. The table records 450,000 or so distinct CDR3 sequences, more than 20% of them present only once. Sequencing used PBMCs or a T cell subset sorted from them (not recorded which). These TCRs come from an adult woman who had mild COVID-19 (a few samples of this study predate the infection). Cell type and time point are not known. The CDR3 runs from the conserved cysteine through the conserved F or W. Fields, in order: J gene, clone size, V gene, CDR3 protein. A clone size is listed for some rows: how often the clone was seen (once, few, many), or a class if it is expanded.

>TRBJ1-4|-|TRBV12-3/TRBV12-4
CASRLGGANEKLFF
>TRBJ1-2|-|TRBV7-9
CASSRKGGNYGYTF
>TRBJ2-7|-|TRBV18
CASSPIGDEQYF
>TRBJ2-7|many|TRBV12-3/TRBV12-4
CASSSFGQGEQYF
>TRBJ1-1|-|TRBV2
CASSEQYRYTEAFF
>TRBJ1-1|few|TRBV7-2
CASSLVGVSEAFF
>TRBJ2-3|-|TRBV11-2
CASSSGVWGQSTDTQYF
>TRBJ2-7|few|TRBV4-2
CASSQGAQGEQYF
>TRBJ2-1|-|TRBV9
CASSAADRGLGEQFF
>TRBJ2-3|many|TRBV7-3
CASSRGGSTDTQYF
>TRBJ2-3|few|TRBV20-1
CSSSLRTDTQYF
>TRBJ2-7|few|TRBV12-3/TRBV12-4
CASSWRGPSYEQYF
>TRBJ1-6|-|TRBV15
CATSRGPAPLHF
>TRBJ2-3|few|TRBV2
CASSDGSSPDTQYF
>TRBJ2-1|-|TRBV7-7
CASSEAPGTLNEQFF
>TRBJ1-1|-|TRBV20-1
CSATFSGNTEAFF
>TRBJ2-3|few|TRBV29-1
CSVPFFTDTQYF
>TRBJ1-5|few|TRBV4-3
CASSAGKYSNQPQHF
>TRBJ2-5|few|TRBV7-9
CASSLVGVSQETQYF
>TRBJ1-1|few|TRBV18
CASSPSIRNTEAFF
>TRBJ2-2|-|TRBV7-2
CASSLSLDRGTGELFF
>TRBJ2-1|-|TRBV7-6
CASSLVGLAGRSSYNEQFF
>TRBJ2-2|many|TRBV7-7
CASRGRGDTGELFF